This TCR beta chain was recovered during a study of cytotoxic CD8 clonotypes in ibrutinib-treated CLL. Study-level information: The subjects consisted of 11 relapsed/refractory and about 14 treatment-naive individuals, with around 17 IGHV unmutated.

As to this clone: Its specificity is unknown.

Findings and limits, study-wide: Against age-matched healthy donors, baseline clonality ran higher and tracked circulating CD8+ T-cell counts. Public clonotypes, an uncommon group, contracted or remained stable on treatment.

Germline values: CDR1 SGHRS, CDR2 YFSETQ. The CDR3 loop spans 14 amino acids. Profiled with immunoSEQ multiplex PCR; TCRdb holds only in-frame clones, not every one. This table has around 140,000 clones, more than 70% appearing once. The starting material was PBMCs, obtained after 36 months of ibrutinib treatment. The rearrangement links TRBV5-1 to TRBJ2-5; D gene ambiguous. The DNA end is more similar to TRBJ2-7, so the J call may be wrong. The TCR sequence derives from a human donor with chronic lymphocytic leukemia. CDR3 loop: CASSLGTNSYEQYF. CDR3 in DNA: TGCGCCAGCAGCTTGGGTACAAACTCCTACGAGCAGTACTTC.